This paragraph covers one T cell receptor (beta chain) sequence. Its antigen remains unidentified. Germline CDR1 and CDR2: LNHNV and YYDKDF (reference sequence). The trim removed 0 bases at V and 5 bases at J, leaving 5 bases unmatched. There are 15 residues in the CDR3. This record comes from a study of radiotherapy plus CTLA-4 blockade in lung cancer. Regarding the study as a whole: Peripheral blood showed expansion of tumor-derived TCR clones after radiotherapy and ipilimumab. Early shifts in blood T cell clones, with interferon-beta, reportedly predicted response best.

It was focal radiation plus CTLA-4 blockade with ipilimumab that patients with chemo-refractory metastatic non-small-cell lung cancer received. Repertoires were generated with immunoSEQ multiplex PCR, while TCRdb's copy carries only in-frame clones and drops some. The table records 25,000 to 35,000 clones, roughly 80% of them present only once. The sequence derives from a human donor with non-small cell lung cancer who had stable disease on radiotherapy plus ipilimumab. The sequences come from peripheral blood, collected from a patient treated with radiotherapy plus ipilimumab. The chain recombines TRBV15 with TRBJ2-5; 8 bases align to TRBD1. The DNA for the CDR3 is TGTGCCACCAGCAGAGAGGACAGGGATAGGGAGACCCAGTACTTC. Protein: CATSREDRDRETQYF.